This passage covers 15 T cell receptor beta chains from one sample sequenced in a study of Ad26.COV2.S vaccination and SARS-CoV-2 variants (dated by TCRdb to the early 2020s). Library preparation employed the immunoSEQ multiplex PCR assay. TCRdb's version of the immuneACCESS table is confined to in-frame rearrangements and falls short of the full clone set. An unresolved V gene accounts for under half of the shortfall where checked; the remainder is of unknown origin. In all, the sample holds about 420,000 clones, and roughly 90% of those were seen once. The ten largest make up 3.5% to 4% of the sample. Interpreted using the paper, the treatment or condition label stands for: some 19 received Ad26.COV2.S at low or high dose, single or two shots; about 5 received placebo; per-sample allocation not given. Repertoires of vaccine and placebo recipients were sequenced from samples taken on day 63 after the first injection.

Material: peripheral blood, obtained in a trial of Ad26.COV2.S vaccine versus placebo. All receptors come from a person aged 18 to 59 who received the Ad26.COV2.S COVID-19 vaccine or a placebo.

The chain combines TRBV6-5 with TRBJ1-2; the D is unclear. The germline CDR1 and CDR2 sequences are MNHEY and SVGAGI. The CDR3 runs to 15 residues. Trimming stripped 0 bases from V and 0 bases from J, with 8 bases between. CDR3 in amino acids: CASSYSSLSNYGYTF. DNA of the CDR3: TGTGCCAGCAGTTACTCCAGTCTGTCTAACTATGGCTACACCTTC.

The CDR3 region is CSAGQPQHF. The CDR3 DNA reads TGCAGTGCTGGGCAGCCCCAGCATTTT. V usage is TRBV20-1 and J usage is TRBJ1-5; no firm D call. Trimming cost V 5 bases and J 7 bases, with 3 bases left between them. CDR1 and CDR2 (germline): DFQATT, SNEGSKA (reference sequence). CDR3 size: 9 residues.

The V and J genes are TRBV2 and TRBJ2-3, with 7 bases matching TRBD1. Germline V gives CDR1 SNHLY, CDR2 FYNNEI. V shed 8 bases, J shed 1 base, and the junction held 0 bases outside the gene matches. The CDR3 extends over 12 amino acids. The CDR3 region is CASGTGTDTQYF. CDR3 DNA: TGTGCCAGCGGGACAGGCACAGATACGCAGTATTTT.

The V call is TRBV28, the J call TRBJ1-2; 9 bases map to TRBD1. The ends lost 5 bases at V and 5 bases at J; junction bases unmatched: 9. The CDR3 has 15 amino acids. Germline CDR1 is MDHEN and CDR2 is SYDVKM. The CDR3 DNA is TGTGCCAGCAGTCCATCCGACAGGGGGTCATATGGCTACACCTTC. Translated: CASSPSDRGSYGYTF.

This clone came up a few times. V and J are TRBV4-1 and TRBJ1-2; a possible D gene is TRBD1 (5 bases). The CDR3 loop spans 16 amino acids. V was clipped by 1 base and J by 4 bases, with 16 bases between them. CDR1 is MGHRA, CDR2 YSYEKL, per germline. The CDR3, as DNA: TGCGCCAGCAGCCAAGCCCCCTGGGCAGGGAGCTATGGCTACACCTTC. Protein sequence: CASSQAPWAGSYGYTF.

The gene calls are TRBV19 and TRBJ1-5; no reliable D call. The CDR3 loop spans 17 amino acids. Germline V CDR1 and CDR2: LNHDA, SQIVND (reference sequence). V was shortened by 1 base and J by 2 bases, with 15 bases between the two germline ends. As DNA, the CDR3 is TGTGCCAGTAGTATAGGTGCCGGGATCTTGGGCAATCAGCCCCAGCATTTT. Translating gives CASSIGAGILGNQPQHF.

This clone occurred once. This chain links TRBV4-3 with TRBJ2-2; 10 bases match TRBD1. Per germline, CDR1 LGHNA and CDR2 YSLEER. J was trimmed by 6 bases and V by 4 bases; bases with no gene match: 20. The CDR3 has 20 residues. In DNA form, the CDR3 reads TGCGCCAGCAGCCGCCTAACCCCCCCCCTCCGGGACAGGGGCCCCGGGGAGCTGTTTTTT. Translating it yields CASSRLTPPLRDRGPGELFF.

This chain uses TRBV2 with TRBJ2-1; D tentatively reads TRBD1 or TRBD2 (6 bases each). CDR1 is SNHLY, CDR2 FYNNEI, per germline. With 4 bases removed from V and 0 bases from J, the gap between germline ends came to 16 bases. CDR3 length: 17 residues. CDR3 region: CASSGGRTAHSYNEQFF. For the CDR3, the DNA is TGTGCCAGCAGTGGAGGGAGGACAGCACACTCCTACAATGAGCAGTTCTTC.

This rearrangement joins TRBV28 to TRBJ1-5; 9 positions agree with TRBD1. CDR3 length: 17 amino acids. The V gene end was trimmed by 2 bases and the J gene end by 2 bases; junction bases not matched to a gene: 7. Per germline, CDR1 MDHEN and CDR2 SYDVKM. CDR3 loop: CASSLGGQGWRNQPQHF. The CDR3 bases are TGTGCCAGCAGTTTAGGGGGACAGGGCTGGCGCAATCAGCCCCAGCATTTT.

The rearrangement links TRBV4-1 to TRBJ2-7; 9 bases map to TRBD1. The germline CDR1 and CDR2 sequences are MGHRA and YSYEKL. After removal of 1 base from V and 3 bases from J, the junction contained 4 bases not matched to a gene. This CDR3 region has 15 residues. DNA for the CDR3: TGCGCCAGCAGCCAAGGGGACAGGGACTTCTACGAGCAGTACTTC. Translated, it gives CASSQGDRDFYEQYF.

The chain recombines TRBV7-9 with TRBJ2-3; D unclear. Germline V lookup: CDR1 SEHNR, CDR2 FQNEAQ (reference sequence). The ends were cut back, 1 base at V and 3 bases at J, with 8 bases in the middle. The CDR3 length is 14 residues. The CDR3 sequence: CASSLEGPTDTQYF. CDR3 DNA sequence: TGTGCCAGCAGCTTAGAAGGGCCAACAGATACGCAGTATTTT.

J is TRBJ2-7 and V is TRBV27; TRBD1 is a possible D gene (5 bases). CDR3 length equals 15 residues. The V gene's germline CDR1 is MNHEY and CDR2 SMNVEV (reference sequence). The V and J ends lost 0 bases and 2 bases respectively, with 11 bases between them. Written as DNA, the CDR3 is TGTGCCAGCAGTTTATCGTCAGGGCTCGCCTACGAGCAGTACTTC. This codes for CASSLSSGLAYEQYF.

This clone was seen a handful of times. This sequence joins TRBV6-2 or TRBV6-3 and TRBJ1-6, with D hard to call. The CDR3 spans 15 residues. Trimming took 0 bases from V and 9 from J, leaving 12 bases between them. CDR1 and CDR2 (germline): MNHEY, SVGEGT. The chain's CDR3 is CASSYSGQLGSPLHF. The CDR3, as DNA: TGTGCCAGCAGTTACTCTGGGCAGCTTGGTTCACCCCTCCACTTT.

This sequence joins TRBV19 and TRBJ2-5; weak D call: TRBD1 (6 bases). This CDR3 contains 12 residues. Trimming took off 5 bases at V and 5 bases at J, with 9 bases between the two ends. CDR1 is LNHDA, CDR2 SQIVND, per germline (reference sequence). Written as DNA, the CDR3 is TGTGCCAGTAGTCAGAGGGGGGAGACCCAGTACTTC. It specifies CASSQRGETQYF.

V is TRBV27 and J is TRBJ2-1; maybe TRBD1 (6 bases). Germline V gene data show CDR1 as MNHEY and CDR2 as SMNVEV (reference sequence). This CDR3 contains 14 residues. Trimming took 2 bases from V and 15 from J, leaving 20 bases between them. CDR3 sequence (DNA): TGTGCCAGCAGTTTAGACGCAGGGGTCACCGTCGGGTTCTTC. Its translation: CASSLDAGVTVGFF.